The present T cell receptor beta chain was sequenced within a study of cytomegalovirus exposure and HLA in healthy donors. Using immunoSEQ multiplex PCR, the repertoire was profiled, and TCRdb retains in-frame clones only, with some absent. Of roughly 280,000 clones listed, just over 85% are singletons. Broader study findings: Overall, approximately 150 TCR beta chains were annotated as cytomegalovirus-associated. With high specificity and sensitivity, the classifier reportedly diagnosed cytomegalovirus status.

Germline V gene sequence: CDR1 GTSNPN, CDR2 SVGIG (reference sequence). The CDR3 covers 14 residues. Trimming pared 8 bases from V and 4 bases from J, leaving 20 bases between. With regard to this clone: Its antigen remains unidentified.

V and J are TRBV30 and TRBJ1-2; D is perhaps TRBD1 (5 bases). The receptor comes from a woman aged 18-29 years in good health and CMV-seronegative. The sequenced sample consisted of PBMCs. In nucleotides, the CDR3 is TGTGCCCGGTTGGGACTTCATGTGGGCTATGGCTACACCTTC. It translates to CARLGLHVGYGYTF.